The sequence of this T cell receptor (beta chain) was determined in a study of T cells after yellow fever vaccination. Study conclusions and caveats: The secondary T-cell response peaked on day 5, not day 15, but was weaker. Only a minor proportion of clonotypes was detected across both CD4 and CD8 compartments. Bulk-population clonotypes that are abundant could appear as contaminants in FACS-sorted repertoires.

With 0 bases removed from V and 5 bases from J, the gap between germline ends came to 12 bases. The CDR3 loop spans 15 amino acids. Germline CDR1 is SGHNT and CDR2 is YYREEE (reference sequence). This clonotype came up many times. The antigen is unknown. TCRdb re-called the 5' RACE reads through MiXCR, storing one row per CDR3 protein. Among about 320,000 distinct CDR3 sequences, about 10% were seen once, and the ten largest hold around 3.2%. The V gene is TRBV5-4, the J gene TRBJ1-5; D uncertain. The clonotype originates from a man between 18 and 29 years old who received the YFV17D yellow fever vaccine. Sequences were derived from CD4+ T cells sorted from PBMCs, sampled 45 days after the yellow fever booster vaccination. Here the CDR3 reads CASSLGLGRDQPQHF. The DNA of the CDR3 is TGTGCCAGCAGCTTGGGCCTAGGCCGGGATCAGCCCCAGCATTTT.